This entry is about one TCR beta chain. What it binds is not known. In the original analysis: Filtering of immunoSEQ junctional sequences could not match full-length read filtering. Using immunoSEQ multiplex PCR, the repertoire was profiled, and TCRdb retains in-frame clones only, with some absent. The V and J calls and clone size are taken from that table; D and trimming were inferred from the DNA. In the table there are some 2,500,000 clones, approximately 94% of which are singletons. These data originate in a study of shared clonotypes between healthy human individuals. V was clipped by 2 bases and J by 6 bases; unmatched bases: 7. The CDR3 runs to 15 residues. The germline V gene encodes CDR1 WSHSY and CDR2 SAAADI. Findings and limits, study-wide: An expected dependence of interdonor clonotype sharing on sequencing depth was noted. Generally, naive subsets (rather than memory subsets) showed larger estimated richness.

The rearrangement joins TRBV10-2 to TRBJ2-1, with TRBD2 matching over 7 bases. The sequence derives from a young man in good health. Some clones in this sample may be carry-over from other donors' samples. The sample comprised naive CD4+ T cells from PBMCs. Stated subset: CD45RA+ positively selected. The CDR3: CASSEGGSPPNEQFF. The DNA for the CDR3 is TGCGCCAGCAGTGAGGGCGGGAGCCCCCCCAATGAGCAGTTCTTC.